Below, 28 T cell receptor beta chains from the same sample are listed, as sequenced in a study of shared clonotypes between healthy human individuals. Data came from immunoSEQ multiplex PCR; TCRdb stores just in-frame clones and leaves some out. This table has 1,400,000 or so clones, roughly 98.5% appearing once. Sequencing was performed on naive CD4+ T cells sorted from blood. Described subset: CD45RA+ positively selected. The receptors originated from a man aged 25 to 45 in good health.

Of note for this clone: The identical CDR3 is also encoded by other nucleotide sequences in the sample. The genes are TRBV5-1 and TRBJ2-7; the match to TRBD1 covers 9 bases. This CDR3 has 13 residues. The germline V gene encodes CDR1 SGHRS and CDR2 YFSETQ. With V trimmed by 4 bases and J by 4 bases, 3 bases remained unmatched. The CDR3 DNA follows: TGCGCCAGCAGCCCACAGGGGGCGTACGAGCAGTACTTC. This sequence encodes CASSPQGAYEQYF.

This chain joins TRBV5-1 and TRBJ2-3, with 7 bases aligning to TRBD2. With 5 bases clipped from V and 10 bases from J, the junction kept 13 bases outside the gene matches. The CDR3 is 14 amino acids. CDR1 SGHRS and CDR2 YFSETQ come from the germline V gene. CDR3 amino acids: CASRQTSDRGPQYF. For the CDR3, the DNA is TGCGCCAGCAGACAAACTAGCGACCGAGGGCCGCAGTATTTT.

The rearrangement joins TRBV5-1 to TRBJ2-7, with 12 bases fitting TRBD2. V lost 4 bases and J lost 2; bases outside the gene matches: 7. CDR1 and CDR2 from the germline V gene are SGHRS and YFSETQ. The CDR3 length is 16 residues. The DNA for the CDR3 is TGCGCCAGCAGCCCCGCTAGCGGGAGGGTTGCCTACGAGCAGTACTTC. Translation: CASSPASGRVAYEQYF.

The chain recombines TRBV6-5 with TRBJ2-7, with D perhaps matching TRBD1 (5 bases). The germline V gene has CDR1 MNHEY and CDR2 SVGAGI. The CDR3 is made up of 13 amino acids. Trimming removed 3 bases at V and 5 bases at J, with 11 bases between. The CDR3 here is CASSYAQENEQYF. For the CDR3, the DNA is TGTGCCAGCAGTTATGCACAGGAGAACGAGCAGTACTTC.

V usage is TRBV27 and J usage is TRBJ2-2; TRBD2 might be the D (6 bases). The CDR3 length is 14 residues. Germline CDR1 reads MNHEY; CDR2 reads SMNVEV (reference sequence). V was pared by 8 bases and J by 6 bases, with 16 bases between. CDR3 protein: CASASGGLAGELFF. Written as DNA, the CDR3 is TGTGCCAGCGCCAGCGGAGGGCTGGCCGGGGAGCTGTTTTTT.

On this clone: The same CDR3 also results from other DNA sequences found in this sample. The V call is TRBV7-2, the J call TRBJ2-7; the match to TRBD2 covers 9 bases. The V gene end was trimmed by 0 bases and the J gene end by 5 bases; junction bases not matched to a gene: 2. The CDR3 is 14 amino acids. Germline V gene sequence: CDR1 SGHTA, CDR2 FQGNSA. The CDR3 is CASSLAGTSNEQYF. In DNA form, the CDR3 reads TGTGCCAGCAGCTTAGCCGGGACTAGCAACGAGCAGTACTTC.

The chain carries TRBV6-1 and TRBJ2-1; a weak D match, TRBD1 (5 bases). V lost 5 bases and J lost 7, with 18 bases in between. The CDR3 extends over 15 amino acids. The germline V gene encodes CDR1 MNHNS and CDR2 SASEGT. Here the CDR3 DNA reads TGTGCCAGCAGTAGACAGTTTGTGACCCCTAATGAGCAGTTCTTC. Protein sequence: CASSRQFVTPNEQFF.

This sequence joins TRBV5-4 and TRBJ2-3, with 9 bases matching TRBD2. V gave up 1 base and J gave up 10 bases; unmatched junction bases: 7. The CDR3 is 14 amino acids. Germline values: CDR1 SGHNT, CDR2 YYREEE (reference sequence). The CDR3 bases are TGTGCCAGCAGCTTGAGTAGCGGGAGAAATTCGCAGTATTTT. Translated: CASSLSSGRNSQYF.

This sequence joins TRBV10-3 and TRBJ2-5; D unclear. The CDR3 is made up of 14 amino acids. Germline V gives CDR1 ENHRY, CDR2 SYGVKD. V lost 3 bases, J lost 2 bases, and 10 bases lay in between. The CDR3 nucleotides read TGTGCCATCAGTGATTATGACAAACAAGAGACCCAGTACTTC. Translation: CAISDYDKQETQYF.

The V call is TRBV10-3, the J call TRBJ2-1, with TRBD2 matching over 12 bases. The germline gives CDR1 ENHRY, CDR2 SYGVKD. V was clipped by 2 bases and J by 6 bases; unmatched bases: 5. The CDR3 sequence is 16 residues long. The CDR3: CAISEPRTSGINEQFF. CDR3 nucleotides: TGTGCCATCAGTGAGCCCCGGACTAGCGGGATCAATGAGCAGTTCTTC.

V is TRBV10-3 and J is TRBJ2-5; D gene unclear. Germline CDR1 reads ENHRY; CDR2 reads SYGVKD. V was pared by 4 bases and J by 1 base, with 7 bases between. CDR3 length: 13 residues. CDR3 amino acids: CAISGLRQETQYF. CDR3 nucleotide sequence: TGTGCCATCAGTGGGCTCCGCCAAGAGACCCAGTACTTC.

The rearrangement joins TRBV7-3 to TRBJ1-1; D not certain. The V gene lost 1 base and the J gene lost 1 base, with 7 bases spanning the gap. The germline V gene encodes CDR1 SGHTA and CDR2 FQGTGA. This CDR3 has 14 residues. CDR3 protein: CASSLKGRNTEAFF. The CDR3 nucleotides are TGTGCCAGCAGCTTAAAGGGCCGGAACACTGAAGCTTTCTTT.

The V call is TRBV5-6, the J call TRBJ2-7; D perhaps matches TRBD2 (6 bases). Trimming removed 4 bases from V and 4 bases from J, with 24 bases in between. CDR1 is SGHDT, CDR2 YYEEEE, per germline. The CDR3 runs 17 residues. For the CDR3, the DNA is TGTGCCAGCAGCCAAGGACCAGGGTTCGGAGGGAGGTACGAGCAGTACTTC. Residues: CASSQGPGFGGRYEQYF.

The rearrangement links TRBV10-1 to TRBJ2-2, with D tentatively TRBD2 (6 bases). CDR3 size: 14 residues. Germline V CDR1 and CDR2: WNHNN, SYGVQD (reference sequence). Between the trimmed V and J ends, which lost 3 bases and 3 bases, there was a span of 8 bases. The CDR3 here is CASSELAHTGELFF. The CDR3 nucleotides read TGCGCCAGCAGTGAACTAGCCCACACCGGGGAGCTGTTTTTT.

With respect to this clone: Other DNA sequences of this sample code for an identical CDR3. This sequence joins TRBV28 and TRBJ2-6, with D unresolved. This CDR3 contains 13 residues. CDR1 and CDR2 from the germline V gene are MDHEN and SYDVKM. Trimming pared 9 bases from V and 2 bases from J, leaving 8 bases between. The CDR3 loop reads CASRITGANVLTF. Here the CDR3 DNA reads TGTGCCAGTAGGATAACTGGGGCCAACGTCCTGACTTTC.

In DNA, the CDR3 is TGTGCCACCATACAGGGTCCGAGCTCCTACAATGAGCAGTTCTTC. It yields the protein CATIQGPSSYNEQFF. The gene calls are TRBV6-1 and TRBJ2-1, with a possible D match to TRBD1 (6 bases). The V end was cut by 10 bases, the J end by 0 bases, with 16 bases between. This CDR3 region has 15 residues. Germline assignment: CDR1 MNHNS and CDR2 SASEGT.

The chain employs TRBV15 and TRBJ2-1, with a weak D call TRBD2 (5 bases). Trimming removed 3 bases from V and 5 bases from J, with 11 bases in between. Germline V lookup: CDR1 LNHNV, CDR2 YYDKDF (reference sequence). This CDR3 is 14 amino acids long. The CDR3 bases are TGTGCCACCAGCAGGGGGAGCAGAGACAATGAGCAGTTCTTC. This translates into CATSRGSRDNEQFF. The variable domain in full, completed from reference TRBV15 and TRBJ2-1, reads DAMVIQNPRYQVTQFGKPVTLSCSQTLNHNVMYWYQQKSSQAPKLLFHYYDKDFNNEADTPDNFQSRRPNTSFCFLDIRSPGLGDTAMYLCATSRGSRDNEQFFGPGTRLTVL.

CDR3 DNA: TGTGCCAGCAGCAACCAGGGGTCTGGCAATCAGCCCCAGCATTTT. Protein: CASSNQGSGNQPQHF. The J gene is TRBJ1-5, the V gene TRBV7-9; weak D call: TRBD1 (6 bases). CDR1 and CDR2 (germline): SEHNR, FQNEAQ (reference sequence). The CDR3 is 15 residues long. V lost 5 bases to trimming and J lost 2 bases, with 13 bases between them.

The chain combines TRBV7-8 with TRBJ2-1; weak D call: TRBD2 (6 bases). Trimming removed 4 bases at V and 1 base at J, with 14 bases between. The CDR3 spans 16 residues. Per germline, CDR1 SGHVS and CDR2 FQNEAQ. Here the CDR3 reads CASSWTASVSYNEQFF. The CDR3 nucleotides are TGTGCCAGCAGCTGGACCGCTAGCGTATCCTACAATGAGCAGTTCTTC.

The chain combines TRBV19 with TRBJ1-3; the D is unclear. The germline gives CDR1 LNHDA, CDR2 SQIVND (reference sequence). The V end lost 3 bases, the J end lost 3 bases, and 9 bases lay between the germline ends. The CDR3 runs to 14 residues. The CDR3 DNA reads TGTGCCAGTAGTATCGCGGTTAGTGGAAACACCATATATTTT. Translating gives CASSIAVSGNTIYF.

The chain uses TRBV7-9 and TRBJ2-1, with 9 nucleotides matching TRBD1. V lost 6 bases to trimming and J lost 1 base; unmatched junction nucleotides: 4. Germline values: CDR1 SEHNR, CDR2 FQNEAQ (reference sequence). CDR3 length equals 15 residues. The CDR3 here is CASSPDRGSYNEQFF. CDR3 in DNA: TGTGCCAGCAGTCCGGACAGGGGTTCCTACAATGAGCAGTTCTTC. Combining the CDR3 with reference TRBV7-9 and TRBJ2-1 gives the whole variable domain DTGVSQNPRHKITKRGQNVTFRCDPISEHNRLYWYRQTLGQGPEFLTYFQNEAQLEKSRLLSDRFSAERPKGSFSTLEIQRTEQGDSAMYLCASSPDRGSYNEQFFGPGTRLTVL.

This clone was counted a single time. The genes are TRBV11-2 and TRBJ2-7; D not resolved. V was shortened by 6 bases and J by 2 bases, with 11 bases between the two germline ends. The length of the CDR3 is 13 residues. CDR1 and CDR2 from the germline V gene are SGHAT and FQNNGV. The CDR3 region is CASSYWNTYEQYF. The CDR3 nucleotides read TGTGCCAGCAGTTACTGGAACACCTACGAGCAGTACTTC.

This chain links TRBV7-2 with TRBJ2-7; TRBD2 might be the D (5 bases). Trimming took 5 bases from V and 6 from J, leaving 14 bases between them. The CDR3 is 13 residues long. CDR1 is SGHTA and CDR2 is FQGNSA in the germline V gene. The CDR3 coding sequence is TGTGCCAGCAGCCGACTATCTTCCGCCGAGCAGTACTTC. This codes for CASSRLSSAEQYF.

CDR3 protein: CASSPGGRARSGANVLTF. The CDR3 region has the DNA TGTGCCAGTAGTCCGGGCGGGAGGGCCCGCTCTGGGGCCAACGTCCTGACTTTC. V is TRBV19 and J is TRBJ2-6; 9 nucleotides agree with TRBD2. This CDR3 has 18 amino acids. Germline CDR1 and CDR2: LNHDA and SQIVND (reference sequence). J lost 0 bases, V lost 5 bases, and 8 bases had no gene match.

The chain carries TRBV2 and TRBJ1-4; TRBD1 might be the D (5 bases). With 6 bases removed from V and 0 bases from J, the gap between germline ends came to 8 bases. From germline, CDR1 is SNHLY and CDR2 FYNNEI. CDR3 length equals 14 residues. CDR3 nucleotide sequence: TGTGCCAGCAGGGGACTAGCAACTAATGAAAAACTGTTTTTT. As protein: CASRGLATNEKLFF. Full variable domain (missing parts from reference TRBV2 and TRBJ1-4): EPEVTQTPSHQVTQMGQEVILRCVPISNHLYFYWYRQILGQKVEFLVSFYNNEISEKSEIFDDQFSVERPDGSNFTLKIRSTKLEDSAMYFCASRGLATNEKLFFGSGTQLSVL.

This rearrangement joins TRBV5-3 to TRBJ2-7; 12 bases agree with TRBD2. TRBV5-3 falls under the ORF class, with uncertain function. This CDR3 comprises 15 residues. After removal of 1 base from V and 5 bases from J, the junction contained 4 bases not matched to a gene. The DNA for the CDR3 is TGTGCCAGAAGCTTGTGGGCTAGCGGGAGGGACGAGCAGTACTTC. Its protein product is CARSLWASGRDEQYF.

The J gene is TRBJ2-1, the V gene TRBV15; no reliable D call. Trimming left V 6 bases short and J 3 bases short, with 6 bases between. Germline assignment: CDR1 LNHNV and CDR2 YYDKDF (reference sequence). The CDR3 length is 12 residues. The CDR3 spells CATSTGYNEQFF. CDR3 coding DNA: TGTGCCACCAGTACCGGCTACAATGAGCAGTTCTTC.

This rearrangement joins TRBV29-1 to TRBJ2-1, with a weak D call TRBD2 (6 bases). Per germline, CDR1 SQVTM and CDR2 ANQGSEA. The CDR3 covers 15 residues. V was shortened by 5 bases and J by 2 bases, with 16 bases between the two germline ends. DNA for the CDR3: TGCAGCGTTTCGCGTTCGGGAGTGGCCTACAATGAGCAGTTCTTC. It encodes CSVSRSGVAYNEQFF.